This T cell receptor beta chain was found in a study of blood T cell repertoires in COVID-19. Study in general: Acute and convalescent COVID-19 specimens originated in the United States, Italy and Spain.

The repertoire was sequenced with immunoSEQ multiplex PCR; TCRdb's copy has only in-frame clones and lacks some. The top ten hold less than 6% of the sample, which has more than 300,000 clones, 70% to 90% seen once. Enrollees, roughly 18 to 89 years old, lived in about two dozen US areas. In assigning cohorts, the study relied on participant-reported clinical history. Two negative PCRs, clearance, or symptom resolution had been documented for recovered Cohort 3 donors. V lost 0 bases and J lost 0, with 19 bases in between. Germline V CDR1 and CDR2: SGHRS, YFSETQ. The CDR3 is 19 residues long. The chain recombines TRBV5-1 with TRBJ1-5; weak D call: TRBD1 (5 bases). Sequenced: PBMCs or T cells enriched from blood (not recorded which). The TCR comes from a woman in her twenties or thirties who had recovered from COVID-19. In DNA, the CDR3 is TGCGCCAGCAGCTTGGCATGCTGGCAGGGTTTGATTAGCAATCAGCCCCAGCATTTT. Its translation is CASSLACWQGLISNQPQHF.